The 18 T cell receptor beta chains in this list originate from one sample, sequenced in a study of blood T cell repertoires in COVID-19. Some clones are missing from TCRdb's copy, which holds only in-frame ones; the method was immunoSEQ multiplex PCR. The data contain more than 95,000 clones, 91% of them singletons. Material for sequencing was peripheral blood. These receptors all stem from a human donor in a cohort sampled during active COVID-19.

The chain joins TRBV7-3 to TRBJ2-1, with 9 bases lining up with TRBD2. J was trimmed by 4 bases and V by 2 bases; bases with no gene match: 6. The germline V gene encodes CDR1 SGHTA and CDR2 FQGTGA. The CDR3 has 16 amino acids. CDR3 bases: TGTGCCAGCAGCTTAGGCAGCGGGGGGTCATACAATGAGCAGTTCTTC. Protein product: CASSLGSGGSYNEQFF.

This clone turned up a few times. The J gene is TRBJ2-7, the V gene TRBV19; D not certain. CDR3 length: 14 amino acids. Germline loops: CDR1 LNHDA, CDR2 SQIVND (reference sequence). V gave up 3 bases and J gave up 5 bases, with 14 bases separating them. The CDR3 bases are TGTGCCAGTAGTATTGCAGCAGCGTTCCACGAGCAGTACTTC. It codes for CASSIAAAFHEQYF.

The rearrangement joins TRBV5-6 to TRBJ2-5; D is perhaps TRBD2 (6 bases). Germline CDR1 reads SGHDT; CDR2 reads YYEEEE. CDR3 length equals 13 residues. V was shortened by 2 bases and J by 8 bases, with 13 bases between the two germline ends. CDR3 region: CASSFGTPATQYF. The CDR3 DNA follows: TGTGCCAGCAGCTTTGGGACTCCCGCAACCCAGTACTTC.

J is TRBJ2-3 and V is TRBV5-1; TRBD2 matches at 9 bases. CDR1 is SGHRS, CDR2 YFSETQ, per germline. The CDR3 loop spans 16 amino acids. V lost 0 bases to trimming and J lost 3 bases; unmatched junction nucleotides: 5. The CDR3 DNA follows: TGCGCCAGCAGCTTGGGTAGCGGGAGACGAACAGATACGCAGTATTTT. Its protein product is CASSLGSGRRTDTQYF.

This rearrangement joins TRBV6-5 to TRBJ1-6; possible D gene TRBD1, 6 bases. The V gene's germline CDR1 is MNHEY and CDR2 SVGAGI. This CDR3 is built from 14 residues. Trimming removed 8 bases at V and 0 bases at J, with 8 bases between. The CDR3 sequence is CASGQISYNSPLHF. CDR3 bases: TGTGCCAGCGGACAGATCTCCTATAATTCACCCCTCCACTTT.

This chain links TRBV19 with TRBJ2-1, with TRBD2 matching 11 bases. The V segment lost 3 bases and the J segment 9 bases; nucleotides outside the gene matches: 7. The CDR3 totals 15 residues. Germline CDR1 LNHDA, CDR2 SQIVND (reference sequence). The CDR3 sequence is CASSISGRGLTEQFF. The CDR3 DNA reads as TGTGCCAGTAGTATTAGCGGGAGGGGTCTTACTGAGCAGTTCTTC.

The V call is TRBV30, the J call TRBJ2-1, with D maybe TRBD2 (6 bases). The germline V and J ends were trimmed by 1 base and 2 bases, with 12 bases remaining between them. The CDR3 covers 15 residues. CDR1 is GTSNPN, CDR2 SVGIG, per germline (reference sequence). The CDR3 DNA is TGTGCCTGGAGTGAGGGACTGGGTCCCTACAATGAGCAGTTCTTC. Translation gives CAWSEGLGPYNEQFF.

The rearrangement links TRBV19 to TRBJ2-1; possibly TRBD2 for D (6 bases). CDR3 size: 17 residues. CDR1 and CDR2 (germline): LNHDA, SQIVND (reference sequence). V was clipped by 1 base and J by 0 bases, with 13 bases between them. This CDR3 reads CASSIGGGASSYNEQFF. CDR3 in DNA: TGTGCCAGTAGTATAGGCGGCGGGGCGAGCTCCTACAATGAGCAGTTCTTC.

The chain carries TRBV19 and TRBJ1-2, with D possibly being TRBD1 (6 bases). The V gene's germline CDR1 is LNHDA and CDR2 SQIVND (reference sequence). V lost 6 bases, J lost 5 bases, and 10 bases lay in between. CDR3 length: 12 residues. The CDR3 region is CASRTGGYGYTF. In DNA form, the CDR3 reads TGTGCCAGTAGGACAGGTGGTTATGGCTACACCTTC.

The genes are TRBV14 and TRBJ2-7; maybe TRBD1 (6 bases). The CDR3 runs to 11 residues. Per the germline V gene, CDR1 is SGHDN and CDR2 is FVKESK. V shed 4 bases and J shed 7 bases, with 8 bases lying between them. CDR3 region: CASSPGQEQYF. Here the CDR3 DNA reads TGTGCCAGCAGCCCCGGACAGGAGCAGTACTTC. The full variable domain, its missing parts supplied by reference TRBV14 and TRBJ2-7, is EAGVTQFPSHSVIEKGQTVTLRCDPISGHDNLYWYRRVMGKEIKFLLHFVKESKQDESGMPNNRFLAERTGGTYSTLKVQPAELEDSGVYFCASSPGQEQYFGPGTRLTVT.

Worth noting for this clone: Its ends do not fully match the called genes, so a read error is possible. The chain recombines TRBV3-1 (or the pseudogene TRBV3-2) with TRBJ1-5, with 8 bases fitting TRBD1. This CDR3 comprises 11 residues. CDR1 is LGHDT, CDR2 YNNKEL, per germline (reference sequence). CDR3 bases: TGTGCCAGCATCCTGGACAGGGCTAAGGATTTT. Protein product: CASILDRAKDF.

The V gene is TRBV27, the J gene TRBJ2-1; weak D call: TRBD1 (6 bases). Trimming removed 1 base from V and 2 bases from J, with 9 bases in between. This CDR3 is built from 15 residues. CDR1 is MNHEY and CDR2 is SMNVEV in the germline V gene (reference sequence). The CDR3 DNA follows: TGTGCCAGCAGTTTATTTGAGGGGGCCTACAATGAGCAGTTCTTC. Amino acids: CASSLFEGAYNEQFF.

The chain links TRBV3-1 (or the pseudogene TRBV3-2) to TRBJ1-6; D is unresolved. V lost 4 bases, J lost 11 bases, and 24 bases lay in between. This CDR3 contains 17 residues. Germline V lookup: CDR1 LGHDT, CDR2 YNNKEL (reference sequence). This chain's CDR3 is CASSPTESDGNDPPLHF. The CDR3 DNA sequence: TGTGCCAGCAGCCCTACGGAGTCTGACGGTAACGACCCACCCCTCCACTTT.

The chain joins TRBV6-6 to TRBJ1-1, with a tentative D call TRBD1 (6 bases). Germline V CDR1 and CDR2: MNHNY, SVGAGI (reference sequence). V was cut by 4 bases and J by 0 bases, with 6 bases left in between. The CDR3 length is 13 residues. The CDR3 region is CASSWTVNTEAFF. In nucleotides, the CDR3 is TGTGCCAGCAGTTGGACAGTGAACACTGAAGCTTTCTTT.

CDR3 sequence (DNA): TGTGCCAGCTCACCCGACAGGGAAGATGGCTACACCTTC. It encodes CASSPDREDGYTF. The chain employs TRBV18 and TRBJ1-2; 7 bases align to TRBD1. The germline CDR1 and CDR2 sequences are KGHSH and LQKENI. This CDR3 region has 13 residues. The trim removed 3 bases at V and 6 bases at J, leaving 4 bases unmatched. Complete variable domain (other parts from reference TRBV18 and TRBJ1-2): NAGVMQNPRHLVRRRGQEARLRCSPMKGHSHVYWYRQLPEEGLKFMVYLQKENIIDESGMPKERFSAEFPKEGPSILRIQQVVRGDSAAYFCASSPDREDGYTFGSGTRLTVV.

The chain couples TRBV15 to TRBJ2-3, with D unclear. This CDR3 is built from 14 residues. The V end lost 0 bases, the J end lost 2 bases, and 6 bases lay between the germline ends. Germline loops: CDR1 LNHNV, CDR2 YYDKDF (reference sequence). CDR3 sequence: CATSRDPLTDTQYF. The DNA for the CDR3 is TGTGCCACCAGCAGAGATCCCCTCACAGATACGCAGTATTTT.

Relative to its sample, this clone is medium-sized (0.01 to 0.1%). The chain carries TRBV28 and TRBJ2-7; 10 bases align to TRBD1. Trimming removed 7 bases from V and 5 bases from J; junction bases left unmatched: 8. The CDR3 runs 14 residues. Germline values: CDR1 MDHEN, CDR2 SYDVKM. In nucleotides, the CDR3 is TGTGCCAGCACCCCGGACAGGGGGTGGGACGAGCAGTACTTC. Its translation: CASTPDRGWDEQYF.

The chain links TRBV9 to TRBJ2-3, with TRBD2 identical over 7 bases. The CDR3 totals 15 residues. Per germline, CDR1 SGDLS and CDR2 YYNGEE. Germline trimming cut 0 bases from V and 4 bases from J; bases unmatched to any gene: 5. The CDR3 here is CASSVESGTSDTQYF. CDR3 DNA: TGTGCCAGCAGCGTAGAGAGCGGGACCTCAGATACGCAGTATTTT.